This T cell receptor (beta chain) was retrieved from a study of blood T cell repertoires in COVID-19. Background on the study: The origin of the acute and convalescent COVID-19 samples was the United States, Italy and Spain.

The protocol was immunoSEQ multiplex PCR, while the TCRdb copy is restricted to in-frame clones and leaves out a portion. Of around 200,000 clones in the sample, roughly 90% were seen once. The receptor comes from a man in his forties with active or convalescent COVID-19. Sequenced material: peripheral blood.

The CDR3 is CASSNHEENIQYF. In DNA, the CDR3 is TGTGCCAGCAGTAACCACGAAGAGAACATTCAGTACTTC. The rearrangement joins TRBV2 to TRBJ2-4, with D hard to call. The germline CDR1 and CDR2 sequences are SNHLY and FYNNEI. The CDR3 is 13 residues long. Trimming cost V 5 bases and J 7 bases, with 12 bases left between them.